Listed below are T cell receptor beta chains from one sample, sequenced in a study of blood T cell repertoires in COVID-19. The method was immunoSEQ multiplex PCR; TCRdb's version includes in-frame clones alone and lacks a portion of them. The top ten hold 1.5% to 2% of the sample, which has around 300,000 clones, around 88% seen once. Sequencing was done on a sample of peripheral blood. Source of these receptors: a woman in her twenties or thirties with COVID-19, enrolled during active disease. Each CDR3 is given with its conserved first and last residue. A D gene is named only where the DNA matches it firmly. Some rows have no size entry. The others give once, few or many, or a class for an expanded clone.

V: TRBV28; D: NA; J: TRBJ1-5; size: NA; CDR3: CASRPGTWGNQPQHF; DNA: TGTGCCAGCAGGCCTGGGACATGGGGCAATCAGCCCCAGCATTTT
V: TRBV27; D: NA; J: TRBJ2-4; size: NA; CDR3: CASSSGSQGNIQYF; DNA: TGTGCCAGCAGTTCAGGCTCCCAGGGGAACATTCAGTACTTC
V: TRBV25-1; D: NA; J: TRBJ2-5; size: once; CDR3: CASSPGGETQYF; DNA: TGTGCCAGCAGTCCCGGGGGAGAGACCCAGTACTTC
V: TRBV4-2; D: NA; J: TRBJ1-1; size: NA; CDR3: CASSQDGQAHTEAFF; DNA: TGTGCCAGCAGCCAAGATGGCCAGGCCCACACTGAAGCTTTCTTT
V: TRBV7-2; D: NA; J: TRBJ1-6; size: NA; CDR3: CASSSRGRGDSPLHF; DNA: TGTGCCAGCAGCTCCAGAGGCAGGGGAGATTCACCCCTCCACTTT
V: TRBV9; D: TRBD2; J: TRBJ2-3; size: once; CDR3: CASSRLAGGPNTQYF; DNA: TGTGCCAGCAGCCGACTAGCGGGAGGCCCAAATACGCAGTATTTT
V: TRBV5-1; D: NA; J: TRBJ1-2; size: NA; CDR3: CASSYERTDFGGYTF; DNA: TGCGCCAGCAGCTATGAGAGGACAGACTTCGGTGGCTACACCTTC
V: TRBV19; D: TRBD1; J: TRBJ1-2; size: NA; CDR3: CASSTISGGANYGYTF; DNA: TGTGCCAGTAGTACCATTTCAGGGGGCGCAAACTATGGCTACACCTTC
V: TRBV28; D: NA; J: TRBJ2-1; size: once; CDR3: CATRRHNEQFF; DNA: TGTGCCACCCGCAGGCACAATGAGCAGTTCTTC
V: TRBV2; D: NA; J: TRBJ2-5; size: NA; CDR3: CASSGGLRETQYF; DNA: TGTGCCAGCAGTGGGGGGCTCCGAGAGACCCAGTACTTC
V: TRBV21-1; D: NA; J: TRBJ2-2; size: NA; CDR3: CASSPGYDGELFF; DNA: TGTGCCAGCAGCCCGGGGTATGACGGGGAGCTGTTTTTT
V: TRBV2; D: NA; J: TRBJ1-3; size: NA; CDR3: CASSGPRRGDTIYF; DNA: TGTGCCAGCAGCGGCCCTCGGAGGGGTGACACCATATATTTT
V: TRBV11-3; D: TRBD1; J: TRBJ1-2; size: NA; CDR3: CASSPWDRDDSGGYTF; DNA: TGTGCCAGCAGCCCCTGGGACAGGGACGATTCCGGGGGCTACACCTTC
V: TRBV7-2; D: NA; J: TRBJ1-1; size: NA; CDR3: CASSPPGGNTEAFF; DNA: TGTGCCAGCAGCCCGCCCGGCGGGAACACTGAAGCTTTCTTT
V: TRBV6-5; D: TRBD1; J: TRBJ1-4; size: NA; CDR3: CASSWDRGEKLFF; DNA: TGTGCCAGCAGTTGGGACAGGGGGGAAAAACTGTTTTTT
V: TRBV6-5; D: TRBD1; J: TRBJ1-2; size: NA; CDR3: CASRNGRQGSGYTF; DNA: TGTGCCAGCAGAAACGGTCGACAGGGCAGTGGCTACACCTTC
V: TRBV9; D: TRBD2; J: TRBJ2-2; size: NA; CDR3: CASSATLAGGSRTGELFF; DNA: TGTGCCAGCAGCGCCACGCTAGCGGGGGGGTCGCGGACCGGGGAGCTGTTTTTT
V: TRBV10-1; D: NA; J: TRBJ1-2; size: NA; CDR3: CASGDIRGYTF; DNA: TGCGCCAGCGGGGACATCCGCGGCTACACCTTC
V: TRBV6-1; D: TRBD1; J: TRBJ2-7; size: NA; CDR3: CASSEGTGGTQGYF; DNA: TGTGCCAGCAGTGAAGGGACAGGGGGTACTCAGGGCTACTTC
V: TRBV5-1; D: TRBD2; J: TRBJ2-1; size: once; CDR3: CASSARGGLSYNEQFF; DNA: TGCGCCAGCAGCGCCCGGGGGGGTCTATCCTACAATGAGCAGTTCTTC
V: TRBV28; D: TRBD1; J: TRBJ2-7; size: once; CDR3: CASSHGTGASYEQYF; DNA: TGTGCCAGCAGTCACGGGACAGGGGCTTCCTACGAGCAGTACTTC
V: TRBV5-6; D: NA; J: TRBJ2-5; size: NA; CDR3: CASSYDPGETQYF; DNA: TGTGCCAGCAGCTACGACCCGGGAGAGACCCAGTACTTC
V: TRBV18; D: NA; J: TRBJ1-5; size: NA; CDR3: CASSPGGEGNQPQHF; DNA: TGTGCCAGCTCACCAGGGGGCGAGGGCAATCAGCCCCAGCATTTT
V: TRBV7-6; D: NA; J: TRBJ2-2; size: NA; CDR3: CASSGARTGELFF; DNA: TGTGCCAGCAGCGGGGCTAGGACCGGGGAGCTGTTTTTT
V: TRBV28; D: TRBD1; J: TRBJ1-2; size: NA; CDR3: CASRGQGANYGYTF; DNA: TGTGCCAGCAGGGGACAGGGGGCTAACTATGGCTACACCTTC
V: TRBV14; D: NA; J: TRBJ2-7; size: NA; CDR3: CASSQDSPVYEQYF; DNA: TGTGCCAGCAGCCAAGATTCCCCTGTCTACGAGCAGTACTTC
V: TRBV15; D: TRBD1; J: TRBJ1-4; size: once; CDR3: CATSSEGTENEKLFF; DNA: TGTGCCACCAGCAGCGAAGGGACAGAAAATGAAAAACTGTTTTTT
V: TRBV6-4; D: NA; J: TRBJ2-4; size: NA; CDR3: CASSDPIHRAQKNIQYF; DNA: TGTGCCAGCAGTGACCCGATCCACAGGGCCCAAAAAAACATTCAGTACTTC
V: TRBV5-1; D: TRBD1; J: TRBJ2-5; size: once; CDR3: CASSLVTGRYQETQYF; DNA: TGCGCCAGCAGCTTGGTGACAGGGCGGTACCAAGAGACCCAGTACTTC
V: TRBV6-6; D: NA; J: TRBJ2-7; size: NA; CDR3: CASSGHRFYEQYF; DNA: TGTGCCAGCTCGGGACACAGGTTCTACGAGCAGTACTTC
V: TRBV13; D: NA; J: TRBJ2-5; size: NA; CDR3: CASSRSVETQYF; DNA: TGTGCCAGCAGCCGTAGCGTAGAGACCCAGTACTTC
V: TRBV9; D: NA; J: TRBJ1-1; size: NA; CDR3: CASSVAVTGTEAFF; DNA: TGTGCCAGCAGCGTAGCGGTAACGGGCACTGAAGCTTTCTTT
V: TRBV24-1; D: TRBD2; J: TRBJ2-7; size: NA; CDR3: CATSDSRPGTSGDEQYF; DNA: TGTGCCACCAGTGACTCAAGGCCCGGGACTAGCGGGGACGAGCAGTACTTC
V: TRBV27; D: TRBD1; J: TRBJ1-2; size: NA; CDR3: CASRPGQVYGYTF; DNA: TGTGCCAGCAGGCCGGGACAGGTCTATGGCTACACCTTC
V: TRBV3-1/TRBV3-2; D: TRBD1; J: TRBJ2-7; size: NA; CDR3: CASSQGDSTYEQYF; DNA: TGTGCCAGCAGCCAAGGGGACAGTACCTACGAGCAGTACTTC
V: TRBV9; D: NA; J: TRBJ1-5; size: NA; CDR3: CASSRDTGQPQHF; DNA: TGTGCCAGCAGTCGGGACACGGGGCAGCCCCAGCATTTT
V: TRBV30; D: TRBD1; J: TRBJ1-1; size: NA; CDR3: CAWSQGANTEAFF; DNA: TGTGCCTGGAGTCAGGGGGCAAACACTGAAGCTTTCTTT
V: TRBV7-8; D: TRBD1; J: TRBJ2-3; size: once; CDR3: CASSLAGQGSGADTQYF; DNA: TGTGCCAGCAGCTTGGCGGGACAGGGAAGTGGGGCAGATACGCAGTATTTT
V: TRBV11-3; D: NA; J: TRBJ2-7; size: NA; CDR3: CASSLLSYEQYF; DNA: TGTGCCAGCAGCTTATTATCCTACGAGCAGTACTTC
V: TRBV6-2/TRBV6-3; D: TRBD2; J: TRBJ2-5; size: NA; CDR3: CASSYPSGGQETQYF; DNA: TGTGCCAGCAGTTACCCTAGCGGGGGGCAAGAGACCCAGTACTTC
V: TRBV5-8; D: NA; J: TRBJ1-1; size: NA; CDR3: CASSRSPGGNTEAFF; DNA: TGTGCCAGCAGCCGGAGTCCCGGCGGGAACACTGAAGCTTTCTTT
V: TRBV19; D: TRBD2; J: TRBJ2-1; size: NA; CDR3: CASSRYQRGSYNEQFF; DNA: TGTGCCAGTAGTAGATACCAGCGGGGCTCCTACAATGAGCAGTTCTTC
V: TRBV21-1; D: NA; J: TRBJ1-5; size: NA; CDR3: CASSKVRRVGQPQHF; DNA: TGTGCCAGCAGCAAAGTTCGGAGGGTGGGACAGCCCCAGCATTTT
V: TRBV6-6; D: TRBD1; J: TRBJ1-2; size: NA; CDR3: CASSPTTGGGYGYTF; DNA: TGTGCCAGCAGTCCTACTACAGGGGGAGGCTATGGCTACACCTTC
V: TRBV7-8; D: NA; J: TRBJ1-6; size: NA; CDR3: CASSLGGGSSPLHF; DNA: TGTGCCAGCAGCTTGGGAGGAGGGTCTTCACCCCTCCACTTT
V: TRBV29-1; D: TRBD2; J: TRBJ2-1; size: NA; CDR3: CSAQAGARVDEQFF; DNA: TGCAGCGCCCAAGCGGGGGCCCGGGTGGATGAGCAGTTCTTC
V: TRBV19; D: NA; J: TRBJ2-3; size: NA; CDR3: CASSIVETDTQYF; DNA: TGTGCCAGTAGTATAGTTGAGACAGATACGCAGTATTTT
V: TRBV20-1; D: NA; J: TRBJ1-4; size: few; CDR3: CSASFPELNEKLFF; DNA: TGCAGTGCTAGTTTCCCGGAGTTAAATGAAAAACTGTTTTTT
V: TRBV7-9; D: NA; J: TRBJ2-3; size: NA; CDR3: CASSLEGHQPQYF; DNA: TGTGCCAGCAGCTTAGAGGGGCACCAGCCGCAGTATTTT
V: TRBV7-3; D: NA; J: TRBJ2-1; size: NA; CDR3: CASSPSGAGYNEQFF; DNA: TGTGCCAGCAGCCCCTCAGGGGCCGGCTACAATGAGCAGTTCTTC
V: TRBV6-5; D: NA; J: TRBJ2-7; size: NA; CDR3: CASSYSRDTHSYEQYF; DNA: TGTGCCAGCAGTTACTCGAGGGACACCCATTCCTACGAGCAGTACTTC
V: TRBV2; D: NA; J: TRBJ1-5; size: once; CDR3: CASRGGGTGNQPQHF; DNA: TGTGCCAGCAGGGGAGGGGGGACGGGCAATCAGCCCCAGCATTTT
V: TRBV4-2; D: TRBD1; J: TRBJ1-4; size: NA; CDR3: CASSQPSGGTGSSEKLFF; DNA: TGTGCCAGCAGCCAACCCTCGGGGGGGACAGGGTCTTCTGAAAAACTGTTTTTT
V: TRBV7-6; D: NA; J: TRBJ2-5; size: NA; CDR3: CASSLTAWGRQETQYF; DNA: TGTGCCAGCAGCTTAACGGCCTGGGGGCGGCAAGAGACCCAGTACTTC
V: TRBV7-9; D: NA; J: TRBJ1-2; size: few; CDR3: CASSLLEGYTF; DNA: TGTGCCAGCAGCTTGTTAGAGGGCTACACCTTC
V: TRBV6-4; D: NA; J: TRBJ2-2; size: few; CDR3: CASSVAASGELFF; DNA: TGTGCCAGCAGTGTCGCTGCGTCCGGGGAGCTGTTTTTT
V: TRBV11-3; D: NA; J: TRBJ1-6; size: many; CDR3: CASSKEENSPLHF; DNA: TGTGCCAGCAGCAAAGAGGAGAATTCACCCCTCCACTTT
V: TRBV3-1/TRBV3-2; D: NA; J: TRBJ1-2; size: NA; CDR3: CASSSQGYGYTF; DNA: TGTGCCAGCAGCTCCCAGGGATATGGCTACACCTTC
V: TRBV28; D: NA; J: TRBJ2-1; size: NA; CDR3: CASSFADNEQFF; DNA: TGTGCCAGCAGTTTTGCAGACAATGAGCAGTTCTTC